This T cell receptor (beta chain) stems from a study of Tregs in tolerant kidney transplant recipients. Study-wide results and caveats: Findings come from small patient numbers and require larger validation.

This CDR3 is 16 amino acids long. The V and J ends lost 5 bases and 1 base, in that order; junction bases with no gene match: 2. Germline values: CDR1 ENHRY, CDR2 SYGVKD. The repertoire was sequenced with immunoSEQ multiplex PCR; TCRdb's copy has only in-frame clones and lacks some. The data show fewer than 80,000 clones, 95% to 98% seen once. CD4+CD25+CD127- Tregs, CD4+CD25- non-Tregs, CD4 and CD8 cells were sorted. Concerning this clone itself: The antigen remains unidentified.

Here the sequenced sample was CD4+ T cells from blood, taken before the transplant. The V gene is TRBV10-3, the J gene TRBJ2-1, with 13 bases that match TRBD2. This clonotype was sampled from a human donor who received a combined kidney and bone marrow transplant. The CDR3 protein is CAISQTSGGSYNEQFF. For the CDR3, the DNA is TGTGCCATCAGTCAGACTAGCGGGGGGTCCTACAATGAGCAGTTCTTC.